This TCR beta chain was identified in a study of cytomegalovirus exposure and HLA in healthy donors. The CDR3 has 16 amino acids. Unmatched junction bases numbered 6, after V lost 8 bases and J lost 0 bases. CDR1 and CDR2 (germline): SGDLS, YYNGEE. The PCR made use of 60 Vbeta and 13 Jbeta primers. The protocol was immunoSEQ multiplex PCR, while the TCRdb copy is restricted to in-frame clones and leaves out a portion. The profile covers roughly 170,000 clones, with around 80% appearing a single time and 1% to 1.5% taken by the ten largest. Sequenced: PBMCs. The source is a girl aged 2-9 years in good health and CMV-seropositive. V is TRBV9 and J is TRBJ2-6, with 9 bases fitting TRBD1. In DNA, the CDR3 is TGTGCCAGTAGGGACAGGGCCTTCTCTGGGGCCAACGTCCTGACTTTC. Amino acid sequence: CASRDRAFSGANVLTF. Full variable domain (rest looked up from reference TRBV9 and TRBJ2-6): DSGVTQTPKHLITATGQRVTLRCSPRSGDLSVYWYQQSLDQGLQFLIQYYNGEERAKGNILERFSAQQFPDLHSELNLSSLELGDSALYFCASRDRAFSGANVLTFGAGSRLTVL.